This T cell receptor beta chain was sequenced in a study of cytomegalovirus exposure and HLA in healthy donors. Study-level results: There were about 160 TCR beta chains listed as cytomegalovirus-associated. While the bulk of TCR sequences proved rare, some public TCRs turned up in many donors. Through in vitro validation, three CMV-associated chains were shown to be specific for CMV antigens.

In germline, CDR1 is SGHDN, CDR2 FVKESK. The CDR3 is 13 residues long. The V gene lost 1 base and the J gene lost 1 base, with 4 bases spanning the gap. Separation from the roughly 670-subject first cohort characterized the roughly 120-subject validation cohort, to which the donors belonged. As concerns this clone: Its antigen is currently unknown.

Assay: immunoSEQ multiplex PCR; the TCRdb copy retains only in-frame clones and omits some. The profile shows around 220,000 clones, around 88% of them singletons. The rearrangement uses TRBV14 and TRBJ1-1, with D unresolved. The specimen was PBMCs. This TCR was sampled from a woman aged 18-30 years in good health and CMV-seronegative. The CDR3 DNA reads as TGTGCCAGCAGCCAAGTAGCGAACACTGAAGCTTTCTTT. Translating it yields CASSQVANTEAFF.